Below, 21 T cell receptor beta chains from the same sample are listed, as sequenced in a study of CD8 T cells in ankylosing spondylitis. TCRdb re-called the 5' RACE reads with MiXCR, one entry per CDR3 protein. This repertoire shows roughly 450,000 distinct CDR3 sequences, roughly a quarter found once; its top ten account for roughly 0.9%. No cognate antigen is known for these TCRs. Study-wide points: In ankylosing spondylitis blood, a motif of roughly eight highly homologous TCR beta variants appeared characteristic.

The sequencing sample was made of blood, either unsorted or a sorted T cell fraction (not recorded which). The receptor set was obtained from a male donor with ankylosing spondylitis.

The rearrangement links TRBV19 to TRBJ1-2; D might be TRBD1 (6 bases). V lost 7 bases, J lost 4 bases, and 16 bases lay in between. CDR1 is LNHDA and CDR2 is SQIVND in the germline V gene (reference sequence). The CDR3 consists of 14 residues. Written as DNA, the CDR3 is TGTGCCAGTACCCCGGAGTTCAGGGGCTATGGCTACACCTTC. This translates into CASTPEFRGYGYTF.

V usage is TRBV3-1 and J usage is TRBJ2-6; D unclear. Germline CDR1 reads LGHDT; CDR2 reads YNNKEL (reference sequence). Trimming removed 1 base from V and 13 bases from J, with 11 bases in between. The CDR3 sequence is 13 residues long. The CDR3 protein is CASSQGYQKVLTF. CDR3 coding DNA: TGTGCCAGCAGCCAAGGCTACCAGAAAGTCCTGACTTTC.

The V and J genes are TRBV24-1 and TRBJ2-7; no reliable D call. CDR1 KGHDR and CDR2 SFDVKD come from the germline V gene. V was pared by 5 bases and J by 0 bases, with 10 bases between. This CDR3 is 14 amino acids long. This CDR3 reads CATSAKAHSYEQYV. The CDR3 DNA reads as TGTGCCACCAGTGCCAAAGCCCACTCCTACGAGCAGTACGTC.

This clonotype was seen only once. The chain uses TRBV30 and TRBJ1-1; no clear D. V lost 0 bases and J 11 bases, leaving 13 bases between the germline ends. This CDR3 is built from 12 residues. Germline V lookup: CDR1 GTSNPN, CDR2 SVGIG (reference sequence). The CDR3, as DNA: TGTGCCTGGAGTGTATCGGGTTCGGTGGCTTTCTTT. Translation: CAWSVSGSVAFF.

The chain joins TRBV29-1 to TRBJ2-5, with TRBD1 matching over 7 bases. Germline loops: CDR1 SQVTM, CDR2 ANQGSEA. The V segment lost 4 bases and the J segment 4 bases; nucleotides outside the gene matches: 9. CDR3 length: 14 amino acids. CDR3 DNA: TGCAGCGTTGCCCCCGGACAGGCTGGAGAGACCCAGTACTTC. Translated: CSVAPGQAGETQYF.

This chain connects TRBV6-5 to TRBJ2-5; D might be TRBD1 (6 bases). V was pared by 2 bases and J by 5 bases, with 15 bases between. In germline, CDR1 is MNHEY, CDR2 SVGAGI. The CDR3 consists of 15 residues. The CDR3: CASSYPTEGEETQYF. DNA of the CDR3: TGTGCCAGCAGTTACCCCACAGAGGGGGAGGAGACCCAGTACTTC.

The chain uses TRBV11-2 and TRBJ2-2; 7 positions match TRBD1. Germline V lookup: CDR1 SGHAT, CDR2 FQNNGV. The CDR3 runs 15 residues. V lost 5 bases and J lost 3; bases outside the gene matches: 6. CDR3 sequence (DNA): TGTGCCAGCAGCCGCGACAGGGCCTACACCGGGGAGCTGTTTTTT. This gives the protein CASSRDRAYTGELFF.

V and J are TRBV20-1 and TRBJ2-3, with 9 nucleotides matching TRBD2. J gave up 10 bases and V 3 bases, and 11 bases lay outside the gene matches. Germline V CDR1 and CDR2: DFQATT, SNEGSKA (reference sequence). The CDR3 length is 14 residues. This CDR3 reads CSASPLGSGSPQYF. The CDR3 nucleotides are TGCAGTGCTAGTCCGTTAGGTAGCGGGAGCCCGCAGTATTTT.

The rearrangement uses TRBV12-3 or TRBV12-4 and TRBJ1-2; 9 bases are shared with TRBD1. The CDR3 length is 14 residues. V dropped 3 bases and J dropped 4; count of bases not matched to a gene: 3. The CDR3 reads CASSLGTGIYGYTF. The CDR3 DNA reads TGTGCCAGCAGTTTGGGGACAGGGATCTATGGCTACACCTTC.

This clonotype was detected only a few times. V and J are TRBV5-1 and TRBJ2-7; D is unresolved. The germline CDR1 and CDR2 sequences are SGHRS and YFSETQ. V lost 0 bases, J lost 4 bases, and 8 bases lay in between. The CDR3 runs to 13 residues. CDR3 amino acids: CASSLEEEYEQYF. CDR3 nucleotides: TGCGCCAGCAGCTTGGAAGAGGAGTACGAGCAGTACTTC.

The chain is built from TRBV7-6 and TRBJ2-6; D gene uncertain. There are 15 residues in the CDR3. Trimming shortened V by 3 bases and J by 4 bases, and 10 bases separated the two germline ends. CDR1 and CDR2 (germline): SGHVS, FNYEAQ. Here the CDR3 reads CASSLERAGANVLTF. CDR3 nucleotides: TGTGCCAGCAGCTTGGAGCGAGCGGGGGCCAACGTCCTGACTTTC.

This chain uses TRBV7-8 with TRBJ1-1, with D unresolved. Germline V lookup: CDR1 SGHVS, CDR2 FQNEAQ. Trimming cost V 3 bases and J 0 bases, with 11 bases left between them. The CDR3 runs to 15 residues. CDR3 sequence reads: CASSLVGRLNTEAFF. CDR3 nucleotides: TGTGCCAGCAGCTTGGTTGGGCGGTTGAACACTGAAGCTTTCTTT.

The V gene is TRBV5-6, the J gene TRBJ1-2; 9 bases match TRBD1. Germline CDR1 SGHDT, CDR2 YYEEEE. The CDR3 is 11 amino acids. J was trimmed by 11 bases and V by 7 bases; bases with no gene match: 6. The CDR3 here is CASFRDRVYTF. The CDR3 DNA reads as TGTGCCAGCTTCCGGGACAGGGTATACACCTTC.

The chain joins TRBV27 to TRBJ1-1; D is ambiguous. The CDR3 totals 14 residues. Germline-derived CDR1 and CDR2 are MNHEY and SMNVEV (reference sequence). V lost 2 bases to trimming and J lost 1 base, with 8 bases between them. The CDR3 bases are TGTGCCAGCAGTTTAGTTACTGGGAACACTGAAGCTTTCTTT. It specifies CASSLVTGNTEAFF.

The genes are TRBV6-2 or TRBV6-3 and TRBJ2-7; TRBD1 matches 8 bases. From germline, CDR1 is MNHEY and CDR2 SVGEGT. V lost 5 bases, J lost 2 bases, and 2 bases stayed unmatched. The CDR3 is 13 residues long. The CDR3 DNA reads TGTGCCAGCAGTATACAGGGGGCCTACGAGCAGTACGTC. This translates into CASSIQGAYEQYV.

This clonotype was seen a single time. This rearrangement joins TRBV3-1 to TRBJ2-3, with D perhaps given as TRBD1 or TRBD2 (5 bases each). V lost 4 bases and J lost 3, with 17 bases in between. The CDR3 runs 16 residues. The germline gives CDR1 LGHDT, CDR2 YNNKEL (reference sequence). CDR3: CASSPHGPGPTDTQYF. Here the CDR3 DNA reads TGTGCCAGCAGCCCTCATGGTCCGGGGCCGACAGATACGCAGTATTTT.

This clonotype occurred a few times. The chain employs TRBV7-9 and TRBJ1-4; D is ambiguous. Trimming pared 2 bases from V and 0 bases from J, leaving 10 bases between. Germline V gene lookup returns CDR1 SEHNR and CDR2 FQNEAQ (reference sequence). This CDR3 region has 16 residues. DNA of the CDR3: TGTGCCAGCAGCTTAATCCGCGGGGCAACTAATGAAAAACTGTTTTTT. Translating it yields CASSLIRGATNEKLFF.

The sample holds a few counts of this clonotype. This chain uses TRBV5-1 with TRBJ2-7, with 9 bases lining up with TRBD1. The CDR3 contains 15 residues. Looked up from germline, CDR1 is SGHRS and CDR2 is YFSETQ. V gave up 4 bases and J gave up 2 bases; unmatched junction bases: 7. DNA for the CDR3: TGCGCCAGCAGCACTCCGGGACAGGGCACCTACGAGCAGTACTTC. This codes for CASSTPGQGTYEQYF.

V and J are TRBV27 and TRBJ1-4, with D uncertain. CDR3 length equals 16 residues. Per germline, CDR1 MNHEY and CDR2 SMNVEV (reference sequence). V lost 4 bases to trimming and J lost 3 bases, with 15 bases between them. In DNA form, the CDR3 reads TGTGCCAGCAGTTCATTAGGCGATAAGGCTAATGAAAAACTGTTTTTT. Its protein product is CASSSLGDKANEKLFF. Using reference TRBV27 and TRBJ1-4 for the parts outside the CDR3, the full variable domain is EAQVTQNPRYLITVTGKKLTVTCSQNMNHEYMSWYRQDPGLGLRQIYYSMNVEVTDKGDVPEGYKVSRKEKRNFPLILESPSPNQTSLYFCASSSLGDKANEKLFFGSGTQLSVL.

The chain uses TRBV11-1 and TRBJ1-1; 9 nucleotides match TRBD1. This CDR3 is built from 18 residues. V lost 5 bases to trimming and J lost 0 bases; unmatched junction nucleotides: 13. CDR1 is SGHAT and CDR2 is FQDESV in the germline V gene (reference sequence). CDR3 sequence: CASSPRDRVTFMNTEAFF. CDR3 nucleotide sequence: TGTGCCAGCAGCCCCCGGGACAGGGTGACTTTCATGAACACTGAAGCTTTCTTT. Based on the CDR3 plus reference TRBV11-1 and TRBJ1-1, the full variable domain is EAEVAQSPRYKITEKSQAVAFWCDPISGHATLYWYRQILGQGPELLVQFQDESVVDDSQLPKDRFSAERLKGVDSTLKIQPAELGDSAMYLCASSPRDRVTFMNTEAFFGQGTRLTVV.

CDR3 in DNA: TGTGCCAGCAGGGGGGATAATTCACCCCTCCACTTT. This gives the protein CASRGDNSPLHF. This chain joins TRBV2 and TRBJ1-6, with D maybe TRBD1 (5 bases). V dropped 6 bases and J dropped 5 bases, with 5 bases sitting between them. Per the germline V gene, CDR1 is SNHLY and CDR2 is FYNNEI. The CDR3 is 12 residues long.